The sequence of this T cell receptor (beta chain) was determined in a study of cytomegalovirus exposure and HLA in healthy donors. With respect to this clone: The antigen remains undetermined.

Healthy bone marrow donors made up the cohort. Findings of the study overall: In a later analysis, compared with equally common non-associated chains, HLA-associated beta chains were more expanded.

CDR3 length equals 16 residues. Looked up from germline, CDR1 is MNHEY and CDR2 is SVGAGI. Trimming shortened V by 4 bases and J by 0 bases, and 15 bases separated the two germline ends. The PCR made use of 60 Vbeta and 13 Jbeta primers. Method: immunoSEQ multiplex PCR; TCRdb's copy keeps in-frame clones and lacks some. The sample includes under 150,000 clones, roughly three quarters of them seen just once. The sample consisted of PBMCs. This receptor was obtained from a male donor in good health and CMV-seronegative. The rearrangement links TRBV6-5 to TRBJ1-2, with D perhaps TRBD1 (5 bases). This CDR3 is CASSLDSSDPNYGYTF. The CDR3 DNA reads as TGTGCCAGCAGTTTAGACAGCTCCGATCCTAACTATGGCTACACCTTC.